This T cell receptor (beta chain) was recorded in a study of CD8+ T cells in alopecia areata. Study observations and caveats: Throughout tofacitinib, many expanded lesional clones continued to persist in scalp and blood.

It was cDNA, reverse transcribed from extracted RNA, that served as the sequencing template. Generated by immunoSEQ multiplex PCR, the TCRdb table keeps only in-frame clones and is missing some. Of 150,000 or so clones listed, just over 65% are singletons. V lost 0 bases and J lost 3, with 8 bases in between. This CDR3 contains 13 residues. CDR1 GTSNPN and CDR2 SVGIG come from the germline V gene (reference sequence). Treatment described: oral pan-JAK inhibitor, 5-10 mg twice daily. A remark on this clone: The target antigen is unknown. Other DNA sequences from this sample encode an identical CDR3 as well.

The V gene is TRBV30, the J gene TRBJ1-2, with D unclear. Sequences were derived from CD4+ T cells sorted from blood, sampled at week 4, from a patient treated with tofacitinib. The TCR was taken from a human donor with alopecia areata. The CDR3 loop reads CAWSVRRDYGYTF. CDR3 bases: TGTGCCTGGAGTGTTAGACGGGACTATGGCTACACCTTC.